Each of the 29 T cell receptor beta chains below was sequenced from the same sample in a study of blood T cell repertoires in COVID-19 (dated by TCRdb to between 2020 and 2021). The library was prepared using the immunoSEQ multiplex PCR assay. TCRdb took this table from immuneACCESS and kept in-frame rearrangements with V and J called. Such tables lack part of the clones; where checked against another copy, unresolved V genes explain under half of the gap, and the rest is unexplained. This sample comprises 250,000 or so clones, over 75% of them detected only once. Of the sample, approximately 3.4% falls within the top ten clones. Sequencing was performed on PBMCs or T cells enriched from blood (not recorded which). The receptors were sampled from a woman aged 40 to 50 who had been exposed to COVID-19.

This chain links TRBV24-1 with TRBJ2-2, with TRBD1 identical over 9 bases. CDR1 is KGHDR, CDR2 SFDVKD, per germline. This CDR3 has 15 amino acids. Losses at the gene ends were 3 bases for V and 5 bases for J; bases not matched to a gene: 3. DNA for the CDR3: TGTGCCACCAGTGATGTGGGACAGGGAACCGGGGAGCTGTTTTTT. This translates into CATSDVGQGTGELFF.

This sequence joins TRBV20-1 and TRBJ1-2; D remains ambiguous. Germline lookup yields CDR1 DFQATT and CDR2 SNEGSKA (reference sequence). The CDR3 is 12 residues long. The V end was cut by 3 bases, the J end by 6 bases, with 11 bases between. CDR3 amino acids: CSASSPLDGYTF. The CDR3 DNA follows: TGCAGTGCTAGTAGTCCCCTAGATGGCTACACCTTC.

The chain links TRBV18 to TRBJ1-5, with 10 bases that match TRBD1. Germline loops: CDR1 KGHSH, CDR2 LQKENI. Trimming removed 6 bases from V and 4 bases from J; junction bases left unmatched: 9. The CDR3 consists of 16 residues. CDR3 protein: CASSLEGTGENQPQHF. Written as DNA, the CDR3 is TGTGCCAGCTCTCTCGAAGGGACAGGGGAAAATCAGCCCCAGCATTTT.

The chain links TRBV5-5 to TRBJ1-6; 7 bases line up with TRBD1. CDR1 and CDR2 from the germline V gene are SGHKS and YYEKEE (reference sequence). Trimming removed 4 bases from V and 14 bases from J; junction bases left unmatched: 15. This CDR3 has 15 residues. The CDR3, as DNA: TGTGCCAGCAGCCCAGGGGACAGATACATGGTCACCCTCCACTTT. This gives the protein CASSPGDRYMVTLHF.

This clone was observed once. The rearrangement uses TRBV2 and TRBJ1-1; D gene unclear. Between the trimmed V and J ends, which lost 3 bases and 2 bases, there was a span of 7 bases. Per the germline V gene, CDR1 is SNHLY and CDR2 is FYNNEI. This CDR3 spans 13 amino acids. In DNA form, the CDR3 reads TGTGCCAGCAGTGAGGAGGAAAACACTGAAGCTTTCTTT. Protein product: CASSEEENTEAFF.

The genes are TRBV28 and TRBJ1-2, with D perhaps TRBD1 (5 bases). The CDR3 spans 14 residues. Germline V gives CDR1 MDHEN, CDR2 SYDVKM. Trimming removed 5 bases at V and 6 bases at J, with 16 bases between. The CDR3 protein is CASSLKLGGDGYTF. In DNA form, the CDR3 reads TGTGCCAGCAGTCTAAAGCTTGGGGGGGATGGCTACACCTTC.

V is TRBV7-9 and J is TRBJ2-3; D unresolved. This CDR3 is 14 amino acids long. The germline V gene encodes CDR1 SEHNR and CDR2 FQNEAQ (reference sequence). The ends were cut back, 5 bases at V and 0 bases at J, with 9 bases in the middle. The DNA for the CDR3 is TGTGCCAGCAGCGCCAGAGGTAGCACAGATACGCAGTATTTT. It codes for CASSARGSTDTQYF.

This clone was counted only a few times. The V gene is TRBV28, the J gene TRBJ1-5; 7 bases align to TRBD1. The CDR3 totals 16 residues. Per the germline V gene, CDR1 is MDHEN and CDR2 is SYDVKM. Unmatched junction bases numbered 8, after V lost 6 bases and J lost 0 bases. The CDR3 DNA reads as TGTGCCAGCAGCTCCCGGGACAGATATAGCAATCAGCCCCAGCATTTT. It encodes CASSSRDRYSNQPQHF.

The chain links TRBV2 to TRBJ1-1, with a possible D match to TRBD1 (5 bases). Germline values: CDR1 SNHLY, CDR2 FYNNEI. The CDR3 runs to 16 residues. Deletions cut 2 bases from V and 4 bases from J, with 17 bases between. DNA for the CDR3: TGTGCCAGCAGTGAATTAGGGAGGGCGAGGGGCACTGAAGCTTTCTTT. This translates into CASSELGRARGTEAFF.

V and J are TRBV7-2 and TRBJ1-5; 10 bases agree with TRBD1. Germline lookup yields CDR1 SGHTA and CDR2 FQGNSA. The CDR3 extends over 15 amino acids. J was trimmed by 6 bases and V by 4 bases; bases with no gene match: 6. This chain's CDR3 is CASSSGQGDSQPQHF. CDR3 nucleotides: TGTGCCAGCAGCTCCGGACAGGGGGATTCTCAGCCCCAGCATTTT.

This clone has a handful of counts. The chain couples TRBV5-4 to TRBJ2-2, with D maybe TRBD1 (5 bases). The germline V and J ends were trimmed by 2 bases and 1 base, with 6 bases remaining between them. The V gene's germline CDR1 is SGHNT and CDR2 YYREEE (reference sequence). There are 14 residues in the CDR3. This chain's CDR3 is CASSFGQNTGELFF. The DNA of the CDR3 is TGTGCCAGCAGCTTTGGACAGAACACCGGGGAGCTGTTTTTT.

The chain joins TRBV28 to TRBJ1-4; 8 positions agree with TRBD1. The germline CDR1 and CDR2 sequences are MDHEN and SYDVKM. V lost 2 bases and J lost 10; bases outside the gene matches: 6. The CDR3 sequence is 14 residues long. CDR3 DNA sequence: TGTGCCAGCAGTTTAGGGACAGGAGGGAGAAAACTGTTTTTT. It codes for CASSLGTGGRKLFF.

The chain employs TRBV6-2 or TRBV6-3 and TRBJ2-3; a weak D match, TRBD1 (6 bases). V lost 6 bases, J lost 0 bases, and 10 bases lay in between. The germline CDR1 and CDR2 sequences are MNHEY and SVGEGT. This CDR3 region has 14 residues. The CDR3 is CASSWTASTDTQYF. The CDR3 region has the DNA TGTGCCAGCAGCTGGACAGCAAGCACAGATACGCAGTATTTT.

This clone appeared a single time. The CDR3 sequence is CASSLPRTVQETQYF. In nucleotides, the CDR3 is TGTGCCAGCAGCCTCCCCCGGACAGTTCAAGAGACCCAGTACTTC. The J gene is TRBJ2-5, the V gene TRBV5-8; possible D gene TRBD1, 6 bases. Trimming removed 4 bases at V and 2 bases at J, with 15 bases between. CDR3 length: 15 residues. CDR1 and CDR2 (germline): SGHTS, YDEGEE.

The chain joins TRBV5-1 to TRBJ2-3; D is perhaps TRBD1 (5 bases). Germline assignment: CDR1 SGHRS and CDR2 YFSETQ. The CDR3 is 15 amino acids. Trimming took 4 bases from V and 0 from J, leaving 12 bases between them. CDR3 amino acids: CASSPTVPSTDTQYF. CDR3 nucleotides: TGCGCCAGCAGCCCGACAGTGCCTAGCACAGATACGCAGTATTTT.

This clone is a singleton in its sample. The chain is built from TRBV9 and TRBJ2-1, with a possible D match to TRBD1 (6 bases). The CDR3 has 13 residues. The germline V gene has CDR1 SGDLS and CDR2 YYNGEE. V dropped 0 bases and J dropped 9 bases, with 10 bases sitting between them. The DNA for the CDR3 is TGTGCCAGCAGCGTAGAGGGGGTCGGTGAGCAGTTCTTC. Its translation is CASSVEGVGEQFF. The variable domain in full, completed from reference TRBV9 and TRBJ2-1, reads DSGVTQTPKHLITATGQRVTLRCSPRSGDLSVYWYQQSLDQGLQFLIQYYNGEERAKGNILERFSAQQFPDLHSELNLSSLELGDSALYFCASSVEGVGEQFFGPGTRLTVL.

The rearrangement links TRBV7-9 to TRBJ2-1; D is possibly TRBD2 (5 bases). Between the trimmed V and J ends, which lost 8 bases and 8 bases, there was a span of 16 bases. This CDR3 is 13 amino acids long. The germline V gene has CDR1 SEHNR and CDR2 FQNEAQ (reference sequence). The CDR3 DNA follows: TGTGCCAGCCCCCCGTCGGACTCCGATGAGCAGTTCTTC. Encoded protein: CASPPSDSDEQFF.

CDR3 DNA sequence: TGTGCCAGCAGTGAGAGGACAGGGGTGTCACCCCTCCACTTT. Encoded protein: CASSERTGVSPLHF. The chain recombines TRBV2 with TRBJ1-6; TRBD1 agrees at 9 bases. V lost 3 bases to trimming and J lost 10 bases; unmatched junction nucleotides: 4. The germline V gene has CDR1 SNHLY and CDR2 FYNNEI. The CDR3 length is 14 residues.

This clone was recorded a few times. The chain carries TRBV25-1 and TRBJ1-2; TRBD1 matches 9 bases. Germline V gene sequence: CDR1 MGHDK, CDR2 SYGVNS. The length of the CDR3 is 14 residues. After removal of 3 bases from V and 5 bases from J, the junction contained 4 bases not matched to a gene. CDR3 in DNA: TGTGCCAGCAGTGATTTGGGACAGGGATATGGCTACACCTTC. Its protein product is CASSDLGQGYGYTF.

The rearrangement links TRBV28 to TRBJ2-7, with a tentative D call TRBD2 (6 bases). Germline V gene data show CDR1 as MDHEN and CDR2 as SYDVKM. The V end lost 2 bases, the J end lost 1 base, and 12 bases lay between the germline ends. The CDR3 spans 15 residues. Here the CDR3 reads CASSLGGSVSYEQYV. The CDR3 nucleotides read TGTGCCAGCAGTTTAGGAGGGAGTGTGTCCTACGAGCAGTACGTC.

This sequence joins TRBV5-1 and TRBJ1-4; 7 bases are shared with TRBD1. V lost 5 bases to trimming and J lost 0 bases; unmatched junction nucleotides: 7. The CDR3 totals 16 residues. The germline V gene has CDR1 SGHRS and CDR2 YFSETQ. In nucleotides, the CDR3 is TGCGCCAGCAGTGTACAGGGGACTGCAACTAATGAAAAACTGTTTTTT. It encodes CASSVQGTATNEKLFF.

The chain joins TRBV30 to TRBJ1-2; 8 nucleotides match TRBD1. The CDR3 spans 15 residues. V shed 1 base and J 8 bases; nucleotides not matched to a gene: 12. Looked up from germline, CDR1 is GTSNPN and CDR2 is SVGIG (reference sequence). The CDR3 sequence: CAWSAFAGTGSGYTF. The CDR3 nucleotides are TGTGCCTGGAGTGCTTTTGCCGGGACAGGAAGCGGCTACACCTTC.

The J gene is TRBJ1-6, the V gene TRBV19; D remains unclear. CDR1 and CDR2 from the germline V gene are LNHDA and SQIVND (reference sequence). The CDR3 loop spans 15 amino acids. The ends were cut back, 5 bases at V and 7 bases at J, with 15 bases in the middle. In DNA form, the CDR3 reads TGTGCCAGTAGTCTCCTAGGCACACGGAATTCACCCCTCCACTTT. Protein sequence: CASSLLGTRNSPLHF.

The rearrangement uses TRBV15 and TRBJ2-7, with 10 bases that match TRBD1. With 0 bases clipped from V and 13 bases from J, the junction kept 3 bases outside the gene matches. This CDR3 has 12 residues. Germline CDR1 is LNHNV and CDR2 is YYDKDF (reference sequence). CDR3 nucleotide sequence: TGTGCCACCAGCAGAGATAGGGACAGGGGCTACTTC. Encoded protein: CATSRDRDRGYF.

The chain couples TRBV9 to TRBJ1-2; unclear D gene. V was clipped by 0 bases and J by 8 bases, with 5 bases between them. The CDR3 runs 11 residues. Germline V lookup: CDR1 SGDLS, CDR2 YYNGEE. Written as DNA, the CDR3 is TGTGCCAGCAGCGTAGTCCCGGGCTACACCTTC. As protein: CASSVVPGYTF. The variable domain in full, with the rest retrieved from reference TRBV9 and TRBJ1-2, is DSGVTQTPKHLITATGQRVTLRCSPRSGDLSVYWYQQSLDQGLQFLIQYYNGEERAKGNILERFSAQQFPDLHSELNLSSLELGDSALYFCASSVVPGYTFGSGTRLTVV.

This clone was seen a single time. This chain uses TRBV7-3 with TRBJ1-1; D is possibly TRBD1 (5 bases). CDR3 length: 15 amino acids. Germline V gene data show CDR1 as SGHTA and CDR2 as FQGTGA. V lost 1 base and J 0 bases, leaving 9 bases between the germline ends. CDR3 sequence reads: CASSLIGGMNTEAFF. The CDR3, as DNA: TGTGCCAGCAGCTTAATCGGGGGAATGAACACTGAAGCTTTCTTT. The full variable domain, with the rest looked up from reference TRBV7-3 and TRBJ1-1, is GAGVSQTPSNKVTEKGKYVELRCDPISGHTALYWYRQSLGQGPEFLIYFQGTGAADDSGLPNDRFFAVRPEGSVSTLKIQRTERGDSAVYLCASSLIGGMNTEAFFGQGTRLTVV.

This chain uses TRBV19 with TRBJ1-4; tentatively, D is TRBD1 (6 bases). Germline CDR1 and CDR2: LNHDA and SQIVND (reference sequence). With 2 bases removed from V and 0 bases from J, the gap between germline ends came to 13 bases. The CDR3 spans 17 residues. The CDR3 sequence is CASSINRRGPTNEKLFF. CDR3 sequence (DNA): TGTGCCAGTAGTATAAACCGCAGGGGTCCAACTAATGAAAAACTGTTTTTT.

This chain joins TRBV6-2 or TRBV6-3 and TRBJ2-2, with no clear D. CDR3 length: 14 residues. V was clipped by 0 bases and J by 3 bases, with 5 bases between them. CDR1 is MNHEY and CDR2 is SVGEGT in the germline V gene. The CDR3 sequence: CASSYSSHTGELFF. The CDR3 nucleotides are TGTGCCAGCAGTTACTCGTCTCACACCGGGGAGCTGTTTTTT.

This chain uses TRBV27 with TRBJ1-2, with a weak D call TRBD1 (5 bases). Germline CDR1 is MNHEY and CDR2 is SMNVEV (reference sequence). The CDR3 is 15 amino acids. Trimming took 1 base from V and 5 from J, leaving 14 bases between them. DNA of the CDR3: TGTGCCAGCAGTTTATTGGGTCAGGGCCAATATGGCTACACCTTC. Translation gives CASSLLGQGQYGYTF.